A selection of T cell receptor beta chains follows, all from one sample in a study of T cells in Graves' hyperthyroidism and ophthalmopathy. TCRdb processed the multiplex PCR reads anew with MiXCR; each CDR3 protein has one entry. The profile shows 340,000 or so distinct CDR3 sequences, roughly 23% of them singletons. Sequencing input: blood. These receptors came from a woman in her forties or fifties with Graves' hyperthyroidism. Both conserved end residues are part of each CDR3. The D gene is left open where the match is weak. Clone size, where shown, is once, few, many, or a class for clones that have expanded.

TRBJ2-7 TRBV3-1 NA NA CASSQVGPTYEQYF TGTGCCAGCAGCCAAGTTGGGCCAACCTACGAGCAGTACTTC
TRBJ2-7 TRBV5-1 many NA CASSVAVGTGYEQYF TGCGCCAGCAGCGTCGCAGTCGGGACTGGCTACGAGCAGTACTTC
TRBJ2-5 TRBV6-4 NA NA CASSRALRETQYF TGTGCCAGCAGCCGGGCATTACGAGAGACCCAGTACTTC
TRBJ1-4 TRBV7-9 NA NA CASSDSGTVREKLFF TGTGCCAGCAGCGACTCCGGGACGGTGCGAGAAAAACTGTTTTTT
TRBJ2-2 TRBV2 many TRBD1 CASSDGDSANTGELFF TGTGCCAGCAGTGATGGGGACAGCGCGAACACCGGGGAGCTGTTTTTT
TRBJ2-7 TRBV10-3 NA NA CAISGALYEQYF TGTGCCATCAGTGGGGCCCTCTACGAGCAGTACTTC
TRBJ2-7 TRBV28 many TRBD1 CVTLRIGSGGSEQYF TGTGTCACACTCCGAATCGGGTCAGGGGGCTCCGAGCAGTACTTC
TRBJ1-2 TRBV20-1 NA NA CSATYYRRDGRFGYTF TGCAGTGCCACCTACTACCGCCGGGACGGACGTTTTGGCTACACCTTC
TRBJ2-7 TRBV27 many TRBD2 CASSLGLAYEQYF TGTGCCAGCAGTCTAGGACTAGCCTACGAGCAGTACTTC
TRBJ2-1 TRBV3-1 NA NA CASSHEGSEQFF TGTGCCAGCAGCCACGAGGGTAGTGAGCAGTTCTTC
TRBJ2-5 TRBV11-2 NA TRBD1 CASSEADRSQETQYF TGTGCCAGCAGTGAAGCGGACAGGTCCCAAGAGACCCAGTACTTC
TRBJ1-5 TRBV5-1 NA NA CASSLVGSGARPQHF TGCGCCAGCAGCTTGGTGGGATCGGGGGCCAGGCCCCAGCATTTT
TRBJ1-2 TRBV4-1 NA NA CANSQAPGWNYGYTF TGCGCCAACAGCCAAGCCCCAGGGTGGAACTATGGCTACACCTTC
TRBJ2-5 TRBV20-1 many NA CSAYLQETQYF TGCAGTGCATACTTACAAGAGACCCAGTACTTC
TRBJ1-4 TRBV10-3 few TRBD1 CAISGGQGEKLFF TGTGCCATCAGTGGGGGACAGGGTGAAAAACTGTTTTTT
TRBJ2-2 TRBV7-9 NA NA CASSSKSEVGELFF TGTGCCAGCAGCTCCAAATCGGAGGTGGGGGAGCTGTTTTTT
TRBJ2-7 TRBV20-1 many NA CSATTRGHSYEQYF TGCAGTGCTACTACTCGGGGTCACTCCTACGAGCAGTACTTC
TRBJ1-3 TRBV6-1 NA NA CAARAGGSGNTIYF TGTGCCGCCCGGGCGGGGGGCTCTGGAAACACCATATATTTT
TRBJ2-7 TRBV3-1 many TRBD2 CASSPGLAEFYEQYF TGTGCCAGCAGCCCGGGACTAGCAGAATTCTACGAGCAGTACTTC
TRBJ1-1 TRBV6-5 many TRBD1 CASSYAGTGIGNTEAFF TGTGCCAGCAGTTACGCCGGGACAGGGATAGGGAACACTGAAGCTTTCTTT
TRBJ2-3 TRBV5-8 many NA CASSLVPGEVDTQYF TGTGCCAGCAGCTTGGTTCCCGGGGAAGTGGATACGCAGTATTTT
TRBJ2-5 TRBV7-9 few NA CASSYWASRGETQYF TGTGCCAGCAGTTACTGGGCGAGCCGGGGGGAGACCCAGTACTTC
TRBJ1-1 TRBV19 NA NA CASSIRFEAFF TGTGCCAGTAGTATACGATTTGAAGCTTTCTTT
TRBJ1-1 TRBV5-1 many NA CASSLQGHTEAFF TGCGCCAGCAGCTTACAGGGCCACACTGAAGCTTTCTTT
TRBJ2-2 TRBV9 NA NA CASSVVVGSFTGELFF TGTGCCAGCAGCGTAGTAGTTGGCTCCTTCACCGGGGAGCTGTTTTTT
TRBJ1-2 TRBV14 NA NA CASSQEWTGGLYGYTF TGTGCCAGCAGCCAAGAATGGACGGGGGGACTATATGGCTACACCTTC
TRBJ1-4 TRBV28 many TRBD1 CASSFSVRGRFLSEKLFF TGTGCCAGCAGTTTTAGTGTCAGGGGGCGATTTCTCTCTGAAAAACTGTTTTTT
TRBJ1-1 TRBV5-1 NA NA CASTPGGGKNTEAFF TGCGCCAGCACGCCGGGGGGCGGGAAGAACACTGAAGCTTTCTTT
TRBJ2-3 TRBV30 many NA CAWSGGGARTDTQYF TGTGCCTGGAGTGGAGGGGGGGCGCGCACAGATACGCAGTATTTT
TRBJ1-5 TRBV28 NA NA CASSPHGEGNQPQHF TGTGCCAGCAGTCCCCACGGGGAGGGCAATCAGCCCCAGCATTTT
TRBJ2-2 TRBV20-1 NA TRBD2 CSAPSAGGRHTGELFF TGCAGTGCCCCCTCAGCGGGGGGACGTCACACCGGGGAGCTGTTTTTT
TRBJ2-5 TRBV2 many TRBD1 CASSETGGQGTQYF TGTGCCAGCAGTGAGACAGGGGGCCAAGGGACCCAGTACTTC
TRBJ1-2 TRBV20-1 many NA CSARDQGQHYGYTF TGCAGTGCTAGAGATCAGGGGCAGCACTATGGCTACACCTTC
TRBJ1-6 TRBV12-3/TRBV12-4 many TRBD1 CASSFRGIGGFISPLHF TGTGCCAGCAGTTTCCGTGGGATAGGGGGCTTTATTTCACCCCTCCACTTT
TRBJ1-1 TRBV28 many NA CASNRGGVNTEAFF TGTGCCAGCAATAGGGGGGGGGTGAACACTGAAGCTTTCTTT
TRBJ1-2 TRBV9 NA NA CASSSGEAESNYGYTF TGTGCCAGCAGCTCCGGGGAGGCTGAATCTAACTATGGCTACACCTTC
TRBJ1-2 TRBV28 NA NA CASSTITGSGYTF TGTGCCAGCAGTACTATTACAGGGAGTGGCTACACCTTC
TRBJ1-1 TRBV18 many NA CASRTGKSTEAFF TGTGCCAGCCGCACAGGGAAGAGCACTGAAGCTTTCTTT
TRBJ1-1 TRBV27 NA NA CASYEGTEAFF TGTGCCAGCTATGAGGGGACTGAAGCTTTCTTT
TRBJ1-1 TRBV20-1 NA NA CSARDISFGQKKTEAFF TGCAGTGCTAGAGATATCTCATTTGGACAGAAAAAAACTGAAGCTTTCTTT
TRBJ1-5 TRBV20-1 NA NA CSASLESLVIQPQHF TGCAGTGCTAGTCTAGAATCCCTCGTTATTCAGCCCCAGCATTTT
TRBJ2-7 TRBV7-9 few TRBD1 CASSLRGQGAREQYF TGTGCCAGCAGCTTACGAGGTCAGGGGGCGAGGGAGCAGTACTTC
TRBJ2-7 TRBV6-5 NA NA CASSYKGWGYEQYF TGTGCCAGCAGTTACAAGGGCTGGGGCTACGAGCAGTACTTC
TRBJ1-1 TRBV19 NA TRBD1 CASSIEGQGVAFF TGTGCCAGTAGTATAGAGGGACAGGGAGTAGCTTTCTTT
TRBJ2-5 TRBV7-8 many TRBD1 CASSKRQGETQYF TGTGCCAGCAGCAAACGACAGGGAGAGACCCAGTACTTC
TRBJ2-1 TRBV5-1 NA TRBD1 CASSPQGDRSYNEQFF TGCGCCAGCAGCCCTCAGGGGGACCGCTCCTACAATGAGCAGTTCTTC
TRBJ2-5 TRBV20-1 few TRBD2 CSARGTSGSQETQYF TGCAGTGCTAGGGGGACTAGCGGATCACAAGAGACCCAGTACTTC
TRBJ2-7 TRBV15 many NA CATSRDRGPYEQYF TGTGCCACCAGCAGAGACAGGGGTCCCTACGAGCAGTACTTC
TRBJ2-4 TRBV30 NA NA CAWSSSRDIQYF TGTGCCTGGAGCTCATCAAGGGACATTCAGTACTTC
TRBJ2-3 TRBV6-1 many NA CASSRAALPDTQYF TGTGCCAGCAGCAGGGCCGCACTGCCAGATACGCAGTATTTT
TRBJ2-5 TRBV2 NA NA CASSEAVTGTETQYF TGTGCCAGCAGTGAAGCCGTAACAGGGACAGAGACCCAGTACTTC
TRBJ1-1 TRBV29-1 few NA CSVETTEAFF TGCAGCGTTGAAACAACTGAAGCTTTCTTT
TRBJ2-2 TRBV11-2 few TRBD1 CASSLTGGAGTGELFF TGTGCCAGCAGCTTAACAGGGGGCGCGGGCACCGGGGAGCTGTTTTTT
TRBJ2-1 TRBV30 many NA CAWATLADEQFF TGTGCCTGGGCTACATTGGCAGATGAGCAGTTCTTC
TRBJ2-4 TRBV6-1 many TRBD1 CASSRQGKGLEGEYF TGTGCCAGCAGTCGACAGGGTAAAGGATTAGAGGGAGAGTACTTC
TRBJ2-1 TRBV20-1 many TRBD2 CSAVLAGMDYNEQFF TGCAGTGCTGTTCTAGCGGGAATGGATTACAATGAGCAGTTCTTC
TRBJ1-2 TRBV12-3/TRBV12-4 many NA CASSADIAYGYTF TGTGCCAGCAGTGCCGACATAGCCTATGGCTACACCTTC
TRBJ2-1 TRBV28 many NA CASSLLLPRSYNEQFF TGTGCCAGCAGTTTACTTCTTCCTCGCTCCTACAATGAGCAGTTCTTC
TRBJ2-3 TRBV5-1 few TRBD2 CASSSISGGAIRTDTQYF TGCGCCAGCAGCTCAATAAGCGGGGGGGCCATCCGCACAGATACGCAGTATTTT